The T cell receptor beta chain described here comes from a study of OX40 agonist ivuxolimab in advanced cancers. About the investigation overall: Ivuxolimab was an agonistic, fully human IgG2 monoclonal antibody directed against OX40 (CD134), a costimulatory receptor. Intravenous ivuxolimab was administered to patients every 2 weeks at six dose levels: 0.01, 0.1, 0.3, 1.5, 3 and 10 mg/kg. Of the roughly 54 dose-escalation patients, hepatocellular carcinoma was present in roughly 19, melanoma in approximately 15, renal cell carcinoma in 9 and head and neck cancer in 9. In the dose-escalation cohort, 82.7% of patients were male, and the mean age was about 55 years, with a range of roughly 20 to 80. Prior anti-PD-1, anti-PD-L1 or anti-CTLA-4 therapy was permitted, and checkpoint inhibitors had been received by around 39% of dose-escalation patients. Partial responses occurred in three dose-escalation patients: two with cutaneous melanoma and one with hepatocellular carcinoma. Peripheral TCRbeta sequencing aimed to test whether ivuxolimab altered TCR sequence diversity and caused clonal T-cell expansion. The monotherapy dose-escalation portion (N ≈ 56 patients) of the phase I ivuxolimab trial is reported in the paper.

Patients with autoimmune disease history or receiving systemic immunosuppression were excluded from the trial. In every dose cohort, peripheral blood was drawn for TCR sequencing at baseline, cycle 4 day 1, and cycle 7 day 1. Samples were obtained from an open-label, multicenter, first-in-human phase I dose-escalation trial of ivuxolimab. The trial enrolled adults with locally advanced or metastatic head and neck squamous cell, hepatocellular, melanoma or renal cell carcinoma. CD4+ and CD8+ T cells were sorted separately from peripheral blood before TCR sequencing. For sequencing of the TCRbeta CDR3 region, genomic DNA was extracted from the sorted cells. TCRbeta CDR3 regions were sequenced using the immunoSEQ Assay. In its TCRdb copy, this immuneACCESS table keeps in-frame sequences only and misses some clones. Where compared with another copy, unresolved V genes explain less than half of these, and the others have no known cause. The sample yields 15,000 to 20,000 clones; about 92% were counted once. The ten largest clonotypes hold around 45% of the sample.

The CDR3 has 15 amino acids, counting the end cysteine and phenylalanine. Just the 45-base CDR3 DNA is kept, in frame starting at base 1. Trimming costs V 4 bases and J 4 bases, and their ends lie 17 bases apart. CDR1 and CDR2, looked up from the germline V gene, are SGDLS and YYNGEE. Study-wide conclusions, independent of this receptor: Antigen specificity was not determined for the clonally expanded peripheral T cells. After ivuxolimab, CD8+ T cells had more expanded clones than CD4+ T cells on average. Clonal expansion of both CD4+ and CD8+ blood T cells was observed from baseline to week 6 at doses 0.1 to 3.0 mg/kg. Low levels of normalized T-cell clonal expansion were also seen in some patients who did not respond. Partial responders in the 0.1-3.0 mg/kg groups had among the lowest normalized peripheral clonal expansion, especially among CD8+ T cells.

As concerns this clone: This receptor's antigen is unknown. No clone much larger than this one lies a single base away; base qualities are absent.

This TCR was sampled from an adult with an advanced solid tumor such as melanoma, head and neck, liver or kidney cancer. Sequenced material: CD4+ or CD8+ T cells sorted from blood, taken in a trial of the OX40 agonist ivuxolimab. The sequence is built from TRBV9 and TRBJ1-1, with TRBD1 tentatively as D gene (6 bases match). The nucleotides read TGTGCCAGCAGCCCCCGTGGGGGCGCGGGCACTGAAGCTTTCTTT. Its protein product is CASSPRGGAGTEAFF.